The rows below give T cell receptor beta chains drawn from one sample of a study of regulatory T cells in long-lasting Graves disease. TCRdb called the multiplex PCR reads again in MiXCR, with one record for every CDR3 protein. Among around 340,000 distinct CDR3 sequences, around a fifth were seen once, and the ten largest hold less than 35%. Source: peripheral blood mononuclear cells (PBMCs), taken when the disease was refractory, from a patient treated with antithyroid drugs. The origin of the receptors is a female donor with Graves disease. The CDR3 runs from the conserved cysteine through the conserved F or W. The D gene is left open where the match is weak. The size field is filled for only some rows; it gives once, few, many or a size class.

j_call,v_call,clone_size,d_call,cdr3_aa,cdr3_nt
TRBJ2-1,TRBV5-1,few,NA,CASSDSGNEQFF,TGCGCCAGCAGCGACTCCGGGAATGAGCAGTTCTTC
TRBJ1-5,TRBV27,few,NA,CASSLGPGSEQPQHF,TGTGCCAGCAGCCTAGGGCCCGGGTCGGAACAGCCCCAGCATTTT
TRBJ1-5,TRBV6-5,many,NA,CASSYGGRQPQHF,TGTGCCAGCAGTTACGGGGGGCGTCAGCCCCAGCATTTT
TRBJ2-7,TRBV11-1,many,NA,CASSLAGDGAYEQYF,TGTGCCAGCAGCTTAGCGGGCGACGGAGCCTACGAGCAGTACTTC
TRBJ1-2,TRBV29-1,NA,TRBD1,CSGQGGRLYGYTF,TGCAGCGGACAGGGCGGCAGACTCTATGGCTACACCTTC
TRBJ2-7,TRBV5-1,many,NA,CASSLGAHEQYF,TGCGCCAGCAGCTTGGGGGCTCACGAGCAGTACTTC
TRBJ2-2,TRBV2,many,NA,CASSPDPNTGELFF,TGTGCCAGCAGCCCCGATCCGAACACCGGGGAGCTGTTTTTT
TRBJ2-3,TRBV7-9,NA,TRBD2,CASSPFGTSGRDGPTDTQYF,TGTGCCAGCAGCCCCTTCGGGACTAGCGGGAGGGACGGACCCACAGATACGCAGTATTTT
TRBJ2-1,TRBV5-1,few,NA,CASSAQQGGILNEQFF,TGCGCCAGCAGCGCTCAACAGGGGGGGATCCTCAATGAGCAGTTCTTC
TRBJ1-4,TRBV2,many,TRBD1,CASSERTGMMEKLFF,TGTGCCAGCAGTGAGCGGACAGGGATGATGGAAAAACTGTTTTTT
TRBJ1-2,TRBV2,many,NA,CASSLLGSNYGYTF,TGTGCCAGCAGTCTCCTAGGGTCTAACTATGGCTACACCTTC
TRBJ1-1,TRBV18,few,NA,CASSTLTEVGTEAFF,TGTGCCAGCTCAACCCTGACAGAGGTCGGCACTGAAGCTTTCTTT
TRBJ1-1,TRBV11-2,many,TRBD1,CASSIGTGARTFF,TGTGCCAGCAGCATCGGGACAGGGGCACGCACTTTCTTT
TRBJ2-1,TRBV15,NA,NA,CATSRESSGEQFF,TGTGCCACCAGCAGAGAATCAAGCGGCGAGCAGTTCTTC
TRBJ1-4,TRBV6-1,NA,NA,CASRDPDSNEKLFF,TGTGCCAGCAGAGACCCAGATAGTAATGAAAAACTGTTTTTT
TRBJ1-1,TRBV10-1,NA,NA,CAGSPGRFAEAFF,TGCGCCGGCAGCCCCGGAAGGTTTGCTGAAGCTTTCTTT
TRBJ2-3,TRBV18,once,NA,CASSPSAVSTQYF,TGTGCCAGCTCACCGTCAGCCGTCAGTACGCAGTATTTT
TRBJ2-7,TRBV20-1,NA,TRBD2,CSAPGGVAHVIDEQYF,TGCAGTGCTCCGGGGGGGGTAGCACATGTAATCGACGAGCAGTACTTC
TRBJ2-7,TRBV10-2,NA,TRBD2,CASSMGREGYEQYF,TGCGCCAGCAGCATGGGGCGGGAGGGTTACGAGCAGTACTTC
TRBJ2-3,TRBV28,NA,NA,CAVIPPAESTDTQYF,TGTGCCGTAATACCACCCGCGGAGAGCACAGATACGCAGTATTTT
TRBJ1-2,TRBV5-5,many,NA,CASSRGSGSSYGYTF,TGTGCCAGCAGCCGAGGGTCTGGGAGCTCCTATGGCTACACCTTC
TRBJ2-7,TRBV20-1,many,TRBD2,CSAERLGSSGYEQYF,TGCAGTGCCGAGCGGCTGGGGTCTAGCGGATACGAGCAGTACTTC